The T cell receptor (beta chain) described here comes from a study of blood T cell repertoires in COVID-19. How the authors handled the data: The assay estimated nucleated cells by amplifying reference gene primers. Method: immunoSEQ multiplex PCR; TCRdb's copy keeps in-frame clones and lacks some. Clone size and V and J calls were adopted from that table, with D and trimming inferred from the DNA. Of around 190,000 clones listed, roughly 90% are singletons. The CDR3 sequence is 11 residues long. Trimming stripped 8 bases from V and 5 bases from J, with 12 bases between. Germline V gene data show CDR1 as DFQATT and CDR2 as SNEGSKA (reference sequence).

The receptor was derived from a man aged 50 to 59 with COVID-19, enrolled during active disease. The sequenced sample was peripheral blood. The chain recombines TRBV20-1 with TRBJ1-2; maybe TRBD1 (5 bases). CDR3 sequence: CSSGGTYGYTF. For the CDR3, the DNA is TGCAGTTCGGGGGGTACTTATGGCTACACCTTC.